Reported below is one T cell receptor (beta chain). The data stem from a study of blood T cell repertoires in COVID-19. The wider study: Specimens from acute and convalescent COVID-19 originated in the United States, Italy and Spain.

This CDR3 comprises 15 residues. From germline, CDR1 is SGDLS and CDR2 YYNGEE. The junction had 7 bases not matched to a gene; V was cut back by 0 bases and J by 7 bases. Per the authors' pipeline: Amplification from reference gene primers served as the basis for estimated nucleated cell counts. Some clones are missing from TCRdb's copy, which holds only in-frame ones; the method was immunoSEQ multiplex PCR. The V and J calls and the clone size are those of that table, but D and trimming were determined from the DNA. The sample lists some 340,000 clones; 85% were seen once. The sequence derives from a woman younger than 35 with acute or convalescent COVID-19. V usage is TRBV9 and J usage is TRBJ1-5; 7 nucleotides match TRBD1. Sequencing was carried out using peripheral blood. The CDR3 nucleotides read TGTGCCAGCAGCGTAGGGGGGACAGAGGACCAGCCCCAGCATTTT. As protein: CASSVGGTEDQPQHF.